These 25 T cell receptor beta chains were all obtained from the same sample, sequenced in a study of OX40 agonist ivuxolimab in advanced cancers. Sequencing used immunoSEQ multiplex PCR; TCRdb keeps in-frame clones, though not all of them. The sample shows some 83,000 clones, about 86% of them seen only once. The specimen was CD4+ or CD8+ T cells sorted from blood, collected in a trial of the OX40 agonist ivuxolimab. The receptor source for this set is an adult with an advanced solid tumor such as melanoma, head and neck, liver or kidney cancer.

V gene TRBV12-5 combines with J gene TRBJ2-3; TRBD1 matches at 7 bases. This CDR3 contains 15 residues. CDR1 is LGHNT and CDR2 is FRNRAP in the germline V gene. J was trimmed by 0 bases and V by 6 bases; bases with no gene match: 6. CDR3 nucleotide sequence: TGTGCTAGTGGGATAGGGGACAGTAGCACAGATACGCAGTATTTT. Its translation is CASGIGDSSTDTQYF.

The chain carries TRBV6-5 and TRBJ1-4; 9 bases line up with TRBD1. V shed 4 bases and J 8 bases; nucleotides not matched to a gene: 8. There are 15 residues in the CDR3. Germline lookup yields CDR1 MNHEY and CDR2 SVGAGI. The CDR3 protein is CASSLSGQGTEKLFF. CDR3 coding DNA: TGTGCCAGCAGTTTAAGTGGACAGGGGACGGAAAAACTGTTTTTT.

V is TRBV25-1 and J is TRBJ1-5, with D possibly TRBD1 on 5 matching bases. The CDR3 covers 14 residues. Deletions cut 4 bases from V and 6 bases from J, with 13 bases between. The germline V gene encodes CDR1 MGHDK and CDR2 SYGVNS. CDR3 region: CASSADLGTQPQHF. The CDR3, as DNA: TGTGCCAGCAGTGCAGACCTGGGGACTCAGCCCCAGCATTTT.

This chain uses TRBV19 with TRBJ2-1; no firm D call. Germline CDR1 is LNHDA and CDR2 is SQIVND (reference sequence). The CDR3 is 13 residues long. Trimming cost V 5 bases and J 7 bases, with 12 bases left between them. CDR3 amino acids: CASSVSLQNEQFF. CDR3 in DNA: TGTGCCAGTAGTGTCAGCCTTCAGAATGAGCAGTTCTTC.

The genes are TRBV2 and TRBJ2-1; a weak D match, TRBD2 (7 bases). This CDR3 comprises 16 residues. Germline V gene data show CDR1 as SNHLY and CDR2 as FYNNEI. V lost 2 bases to trimming and J lost 0 bases, with 11 bases between them. The CDR3 reads CASSERGGASYNEQFF. The CDR3 nucleotides read TGTGCCAGCAGTGAACGAGGGGGGGCCTCCTACAATGAGCAGTTCTTC.

The chain recombines TRBV6-6 with TRBJ2-1; a possible D gene is TRBD2 (5 bases). This CDR3 has 14 amino acids. V was trimmed by 0 bases and J by 5 bases, leaving 8 bases between them. Germline assignment: CDR1 MNHNY and CDR2 SVGAGI (reference sequence). The CDR3 DNA follows: TGTGCCAGCAGTTACTCTGGGAGAAACAATGAGCAGTTCTTC. Its protein is CASSYSGRNNEQFF.

The chain uses TRBV5-1 and TRBJ2-5; the D gene is possibly TRBD1 (5 bases). The V gene's germline CDR1 is SGHRS and CDR2 YFSETQ. The CDR3 loop spans 14 amino acids. Trimming took off 1 base at V and 2 bases at J, with 9 bases between the two ends. CDR3 amino acids: CASSLLKGQETQYF. CDR3 sequence (DNA): TGCGCCAGCAGCTTGCTTAAGGGGCAAGAGACCCAGTACTTC.

The rearrangement joins TRBV19 to TRBJ2-3; D may correspond to TRBD1 or TRBD2 (5 bases each). The germline gives CDR1 LNHDA, CDR2 SQIVND (reference sequence). The CDR3 loop spans 15 amino acids. V dropped 3 bases and J dropped 2 bases, with 12 bases sitting between them. CDR3 region: CASSISTGPTDTQYF. The CDR3 DNA follows: TGTGCCAGTAGTATCAGTACGGGACCCACAGATACGCAGTATTTT.

The gene calls are TRBV7-9 and TRBJ2-2, with no clear D. The CDR3 loop spans 13 amino acids. V lost 5 bases and J 7 bases, leaving 11 bases between the germline ends. The germline V gene has CDR1 SEHNR and CDR2 FQNEAQ (reference sequence). CDR3 sequence (DNA): TGTGCCAGCAGCCAACACACGGGCGGGGAGCTGTTTTTT. Protein sequence: CASSQHTGGELFF.

This clone was counted a single time. This chain connects TRBV5-1 to TRBJ2-1; D unresolved. The ends were cut back, 4 bases at V and 5 bases at J, with 16 bases in the middle. Germline CDR1 SGHRS, CDR2 YFSETQ. The CDR3 has 15 amino acids. The CDR3 nucleotides are TGCGCCAGCAGCCCCGGGCCGATACATGACAATGAGCAGTTCTTC. It specifies CASSPGPIHDNEQFF. The full variable domain, its missing parts supplied by reference TRBV5-1 and TRBJ2-1, is KAGVTQTPRYLIKTRGQQVTLSCSPISGHRSVSWYQQTPGQGLQFLFEYFSETQRNKGNFPGRFSGRQFSNSRSEMNVSTLELGDSALYLCASSPGPIHDNEQFFGPGTRLTVL.

This clone has a handful of counts. The chain links TRBV7-8 to TRBJ2-3; 13 nucleotides line up with TRBD2. The CDR3 is 15 amino acids. The germline V gene encodes CDR1 SGHVS and CDR2 FQNEAQ. V shed 5 bases and J 3 bases; nucleotides not matched to a gene: 2. The CDR3, as DNA: TGTGCCAGCAGCACGGGACTAGCGGGAACAGATACGCAGTATTTT. Protein product: CASSTGLAGTDTQYF.

The chain joins TRBV14 to TRBJ2-7; D ambiguous. The CDR3 has 12 residues. CDR1 and CDR2 from the germline V gene are SGHDN and FVKESK. The germline V and J ends were trimmed by 4 bases and 0 bases, with 4 bases remaining between them. CDR3 sequence: CASSPSSYEQYF. DNA for the CDR3: TGTGCCAGCAGCCCTAGCTCCTACGAGCAGTACTTC.

The chain joins TRBV10-3 to TRBJ1-6; TRBD1 is a possible D gene (5 bases). The V end was cut by 4 bases, the J end by 2 bases, with 6 bases between. The length of the CDR3 is 14 residues. Per germline, CDR1 ENHRY and CDR2 SYGVKD. The CDR3 DNA follows: TGTGCCATCAGTGCAGGGACCTATAATTCACCCCTCCACTTT. Residues: CAISAGTYNSPLHF.

CDR3: CSARTREKLFF. The CDR3 bases are TGCAGTGCACGGACGAGGGAAAAACTGTTTTTT. The chain employs TRBV20-1 and TRBJ1-4; D call uncertain. The length of the CDR3 is 11 residues. CDR1 and CDR2 from the germline V gene are DFQATT and SNEGSKA (reference sequence). Trimming left V 6 bases short and J 8 bases short, with 10 bases between.

This clone was seen a handful of times. The chain carries TRBV7-2 and TRBJ1-5, with D perhaps matching TRBD1 (6 bases). The CDR3 contains 15 residues. Germline loops: CDR1 SGHTA, CDR2 FQGNSA. V lost 5 bases and J 9 bases, leaving 20 bases between the germline ends. In DNA form, the CDR3 reads TGTGCCAGCAGCCAATCAACAGGGCCCCAGGGGCCCCAGCATTTT. Amino acids: CASSQSTGPQGPQHF.

The count of this clone is one. V gene TRBV6-1 combines with J gene TRBJ1-3; 8 bases map to TRBD1. The germline gives CDR1 MNHNS, CDR2 SASEGT. V dropped 2 bases and J dropped 3; count of bases not matched to a gene: 6. The CDR3 extends over 16 amino acids. Written as DNA, the CDR3 is TGTGCCAGCAGTGAACAGGGGGCGCGACTTGGAAACACCATATATTTT. This sequence encodes CASSEQGARLGNTIYF.

This clone was seen a single time. The rearrangement uses TRBV5-1 and TRBJ2-2, with a weak D call TRBD1 (6 bases). V shed 3 bases and J shed 5 bases, with 14 bases lying between them. This CDR3 contains 15 residues. CDR1 and CDR2 (germline): SGHRS, YFSETQ. CDR3 sequence reads: CASSSRTVNTGELFF. The DNA for the CDR3 is TGCGCCAGCAGCTCTCGGACAGTAAATACCGGGGAGCTGTTTTTT.

The rearrangement links TRBV19 to TRBJ1-5; D unclear. The CDR3 length is 13 residues. Germline V gene data show CDR1 as LNHDA and CDR2 as SQIVND (reference sequence). The V and J ends lost 6 bases and 5 bases respectively, with 11 bases between them. Here the CDR3 DNA reads TGTGCCAGTAGATTGGACGCCTATCAGCCCCAGCATTTT. Translated: CASRLDAYQPQHF.

This sequence joins TRBV4-3 and TRBJ2-2; D is uncertain. From germline, CDR1 is LGHNA and CDR2 YSLEER. This CDR3 contains 11 residues. The V and J ends lost 1 base and 7 bases respectively, with 1 base between them. The DNA of the CDR3 is TGCGCCAGCAGCCAAGTCGGGGAGCTGTTTTTT. This codes for CASSQVGELFF.

The V call is TRBV7-2, the J call TRBJ2-7; D is uncertain. The ends were cut back, 1 base at V and 7 bases at J, with 11 bases in the middle. Germline CDR1 SGHTA, CDR2 FQGNSA. The CDR3 is made up of 13 amino acids. CDR3 bases: TGTGCCAGCAGCTTAGAACCCTCGAGGGAGCAGTACTTC. This sequence encodes CASSLEPSREQYF.

The chain is built from TRBV5-5 and TRBJ1-4; possible D gene TRBD1, 5 bases. Germline loops: CDR1 SGHKS, CDR2 YYEKEE (reference sequence). The CDR3 sequence is 14 residues long. V lost 0 bases to trimming and J lost 8 bases, with 11 bases between them. CDR3 bases: TGTGCCAGCAGCTTGGGGGATGGGGACGAAAAACTGTTTTTT. Translating gives CASSLGDGDEKLFF.

This clone was detected once. CDR3 nucleotide sequence: TGCGCCAGCAGCCAACGTTCCTCCACGACAGGGGACACTGAAGCTTTCTTT. It specifies CASSQRSSTTGDTEAFF. This chain uses TRBV4-1 with TRBJ1-1, with TRBD1 matching over 8 bases. V lost 2 bases, J lost 3 bases, and 11 bases stayed unmatched. CDR1 is MGHRA, CDR2 YSYEKL, per germline. CDR3 length: 17 residues.

This chain connects TRBV7-3 to TRBJ1-4; D unclear. Germline CDR1 SGHTA, CDR2 FQGTGA. Trimming removed 0 bases at V and 9 bases at J, with 8 bases between. The CDR3 sequence is 13 residues long. The CDR3 DNA reads as TGTGCCAGCAGCTTAACGCCCGGGAAAAAACTGTTTTTT. Translation: CASSLTPGKKLFF.

The chain couples TRBV4-3 to TRBJ1-1; a possible D gene is TRBD1 (5 bases). Trimming took 1 base from V and 1 from J, leaving 10 bases between them. CDR3 length equals 15 residues. Germline V gene sequence: CDR1 LGHNA, CDR2 YSLEER. The CDR3 spells CASSQVRQSNTEAFF. The CDR3 DNA follows: TGCGCCAGCAGCCAAGTCAGACAGTCGAACACTGAAGCTTTCTTT.

This chain uses TRBV6-1 with TRBJ1-5, with D possibly TRBD1 on 5 matching bases. The CDR3 has 13 residues. CDR1 and CDR2 from the germline V gene are MNHNS and SASEGT. The ends were cut back, 6 bases at V and 6 bases at J, with 12 bases in the middle. The CDR3 DNA is TGTGCCAGCAGACCCAATCAGGGTCAGCCCCAGCATTTT. This encodes CASRPNQGQPQHF.